The clone carrying this T cell receptor (beta chain) was recorded once. No antigen is known for it. V lost 2 bases, J lost 7 bases, and 5 bases stayed unmatched. CDR3 size: 16 residues. Germline V lookup: CDR1 LGHNA, CDR2 YNFKEQ. This sample is part of a study of cytomegalovirus exposure and HLA in healthy donors. Study outcomes and limitations: Under in vitro conditions, a few CMV-associated chains were confirmed as specific for CMV antigens.

13 Jbeta primers and 60 Vbeta primers were used for the PCR. Libraries were prepared by immunoSEQ multiplex PCR; TCRdb keeps only in-frame clonotypes and omits some of them. The table records approximately 100,000 clones, 60% to 75% of them present only once. The sequence was collected from a woman in her thirties or forties in good health and CMV-seronegative. The chain recombines TRBV4-2 with TRBJ2-1, with 13 bases aligning to TRBD2. Material: PBMCs. CDR3 sequence: CASSQTGTSGKNEQFF. CDR3 coding DNA: TGTGCCAGCAGCCAAACCGGGACTAGCGGGAAAAATGAGCAGTTCTTC.